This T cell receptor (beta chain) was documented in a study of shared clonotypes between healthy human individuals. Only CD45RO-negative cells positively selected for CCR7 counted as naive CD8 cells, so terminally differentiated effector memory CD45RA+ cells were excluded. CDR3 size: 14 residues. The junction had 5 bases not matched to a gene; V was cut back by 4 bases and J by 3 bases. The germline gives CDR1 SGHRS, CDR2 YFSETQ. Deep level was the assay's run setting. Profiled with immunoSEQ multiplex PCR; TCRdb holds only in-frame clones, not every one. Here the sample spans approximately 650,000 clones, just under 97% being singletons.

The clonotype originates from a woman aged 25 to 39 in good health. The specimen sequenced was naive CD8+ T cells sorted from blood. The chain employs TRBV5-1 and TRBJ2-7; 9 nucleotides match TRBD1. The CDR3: CASSAGQGHYEQYF. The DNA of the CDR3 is TGCGCCAGCAGCGCGGGACAGGGTCACTACGAGCAGTACTTC.